This T cell receptor beta chain originates from a study of STAT5B mutations in CD4+ large granular lymphocyte leukemia. Generated by immunoSEQ multiplex PCR, the TCRdb table keeps only in-frame clones and is missing some. The sample lists under 35,000 clones, about 89% occurring once. Germline V gene data show CDR1 as SGHAT and CDR2 as FQDESV (reference sequence). The V end lost 5 bases, the J end lost 4 bases, and 12 bases lay between the germline ends. The CDR3 consists of 14 residues. The rearrangement uses TRBV11-1 and TRBJ1-5; no clear D gene. The TCR comes from a human donor in good health. Sequenced material: CD4+ T cells from blood buffy coats. The CDR3 sequence: CASSRTHGNQPQHF. The CDR3 DNA sequence: TGTGCCAGCAGCCGGACGCACGGAAATCAGCCCCAGCATTTT.